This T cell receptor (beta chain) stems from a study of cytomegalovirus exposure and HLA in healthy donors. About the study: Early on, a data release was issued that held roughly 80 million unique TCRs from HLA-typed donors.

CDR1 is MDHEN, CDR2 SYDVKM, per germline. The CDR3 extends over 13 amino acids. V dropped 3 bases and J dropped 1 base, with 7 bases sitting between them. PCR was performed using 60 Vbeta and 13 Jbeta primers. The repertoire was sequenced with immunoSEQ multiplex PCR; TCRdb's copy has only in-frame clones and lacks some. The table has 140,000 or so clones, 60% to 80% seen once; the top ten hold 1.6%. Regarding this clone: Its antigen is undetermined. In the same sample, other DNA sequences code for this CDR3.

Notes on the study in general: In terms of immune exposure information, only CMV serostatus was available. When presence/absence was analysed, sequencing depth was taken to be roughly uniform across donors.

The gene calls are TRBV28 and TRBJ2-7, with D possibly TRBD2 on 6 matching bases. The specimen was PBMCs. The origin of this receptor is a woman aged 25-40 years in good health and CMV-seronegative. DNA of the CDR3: TGTGCCAGCAGTTTTAGCGGTTCCTACGAGCAGTACTTC. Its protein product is CASSFSGSYEQYF.